The next 25 T cell receptor beta chains were all read from a single sample in a study of blood T cells in healthy people across ages. A second PCR, run for 7 to 11 cycles, used a sample-barcoded 5' primer plus a J-beta primer mix. MiXCR, applied by TCRdb to the 5' RACE reads, yields one record per CDR3 protein. The profile covers some 890,000 distinct CDR3 sequences, with 25% to 30% appearing a single time and roughly 10% taken by the ten largest. These sequences were also reported in another study, on T cells of mothers and their children.

Sample: blood. Every receptor here comes from a woman in her thirties or forties in good health.

Many counts were recorded for this clonotype. The chain has TRBV29-1 and TRBJ2-3; D is uncertain. V was shortened by 3 bases and J by 6 bases, with 4 bases between the two germline ends. Germline CDR1 and CDR2: SQVTM and ANQGSEA. CDR3 length: 10 amino acids. The CDR3 is CSVERDTQYF. Written as DNA, the CDR3 is TGCAGCGTTGAGCGGGATACGCAGTATTTT.

The rearrangement uses TRBV7-9 and TRBJ1-4; no firm D call. Trimming cost V 8 bases and J 5 bases, with 12 bases left between them. The CDR3 covers 13 residues. Germline CDR1 and CDR2: SEHNR and FQNEAQ (reference sequence). The CDR3: CASGRSGNEKLFF. CDR3 in DNA: TGTGCCAGCGGGCGTAGTGGAAATGAAAAACTGTTTTTT.

This clonotype came up many times. The chain combines TRBV29-1 with TRBJ2-5, with 7 nucleotides matching TRBD2. From germline, CDR1 is SQVTM and CDR2 ANQGSEA. The CDR3 has 15 amino acids. The V segment lost 3 bases and the J segment 2 bases; nucleotides outside the gene matches: 9. The DNA of the CDR3 is TGCAGCGTTGAGGGGGGGTTGTGGGGGCAAGAGACCCAGTACTTC. This sequence encodes CSVEGGLWGQETQYF.

This clonotype was counted at least ten times. The genes are TRBV2 and TRBJ2-7, with 11 bases matching TRBD1. There are 13 residues in the CDR3. Per germline, CDR1 SNHLY and CDR2 FYNNEI. V shed 9 bases and J 6 bases; nucleotides not matched to a gene: 7. This CDR3 reads CASNRDRGSEQYF. The CDR3 DNA is TGTGCCAGTAACCGGGACAGGGGGAGCGAGCAGTACTTC.

Points on this clonotype: At one end, the junction sequence differs from germline, possibly due to a read error. V usage is TRBV7-6 and J usage is TRBJ1-4; the D is unclear. The CDR3 runs 15 residues. The germline V gene has CDR1 SGHVS and CDR2 FNYEAQ. Here the CDR3 reads CASSTNSATNEELFF. CDR3 in DNA: TGTGCCAGCAGCACCAACAGTGCAACTAATGAAGAACTGTTTTTT.

V is TRBV5-1 and J is TRBJ2-7, with a weak D call TRBD2 (6 bases). The germline V gene has CDR1 SGHRS and CDR2 YFSETQ. Trimming cost V 2 bases and J 3 bases, with 9 bases left between them. This CDR3 contains 13 residues. This chain's CDR3 is CASSFGLLYEQYF. The CDR3 bases are TGCGCCAGCAGCTTTGGACTACTCTACGAGCAGTACTTC.

This clonotype has a count of ten or more. The chain combines TRBV7-2 with TRBJ1-5; D is unclear. Germline V gene lookup returns CDR1 SGHTA and CDR2 FQGNSA. The V end lost 5 bases, the J end lost 7 bases, and 18 bases lay between the germline ends. This CDR3 spans 15 amino acids. The CDR3 sequence is CASSTRGSPGQPQHF. The CDR3 DNA sequence: TGTGCCAGCAGCACACGAGGCAGCCCGGGGCAGCCCCAGCATTTT. Variable domain in full (rest from reference TRBV7-2 and TRBJ1-5): GAGVSQSPSNKVTEKGKDVELRCDPISGHTALYWYRQSLGQGLEFLIYFQGNSAPDKSGLPSDRFSAERTGGSVSTLTIQRTQQEDSAVYLCASSTRGSPGQPQHFGDGTRLSIL.

V usage is TRBV7-9 and J usage is TRBJ1-5, with 10 bases that match TRBD1. The CDR3 sequence is 17 residues long. Germline values: CDR1 SEHNR, CDR2 FQNEAQ (reference sequence). The trim removed 4 bases at V and 1 base at J, leaving 7 bases unmatched. The CDR3 sequence is CASSSGQGEGSNQPQHF. Here the CDR3 DNA reads TGTGCCAGCAGCTCCGGACAGGGGGAGGGGAGCAATCAGCCCCAGCATTTT.

The chain has TRBV12-3 or TRBV12-4 and TRBJ2-3; no firm D call. This CDR3 comprises 15 residues. V lost 10 bases, J lost 3 bases, and 20 bases lay in between. The CDR3 region is CAIRFSSTRTDTQYF. CDR3 DNA: TGTGCCATACGATTCAGTTCAACGAGAACAGATACGCAGTATTTT.

This clonotype was observed at least ten times. The chain employs TRBV20-1 and TRBJ1-5, with 12 bases lining up with TRBD1. The junction had 5 bases not matched to a gene; V was cut back by 6 bases and J by 2 bases. Germline CDR1 is DFQATT and CDR2 is SNEGSKA (reference sequence). The CDR3 runs 15 residues. As DNA, the CDR3 is TGCAGTGCCTGGGGACAGGGGGCCGGCAATCAGCCCCAGCATTTT. Amino acids: CSAWGQGAGNQPQHF.

V usage is TRBV6-1 and J usage is TRBJ1-5; D remains unclear. The CDR3 spans 13 residues. CDR1 is MNHNS, CDR2 SASEGT, per germline. V lost 3 bases to trimming and J lost 3 bases, with 6 bases between them. This CDR3 is CASSDQDNQPQHF. DNA for the CDR3: TGTGCCAGCAGTGACCAGGACAATCAGCCCCAGCATTTT.

The chain has TRBV27 and TRBJ2-5, with 10 bases lining up with TRBD1. The DNA end lines up better with TRBJ2-7; the J call may be wrong. Germline CDR1 and CDR2: MNHEY and SMNVEV (reference sequence). The CDR3 spans 15 residues. The CDR3 loop is CASRLHRDRGYEQYF. The CDR3 bases are TGTGCCAGCAGACTCCACCGGGACAGGGGTTACGAGCAGTACTTC.

This clonotype was picked up many times. The chain carries TRBV5-1 and TRBJ1-5; 10 bases are shared with TRBD1. The CDR3 has 16 residues. The V and J ends lost 2 bases and 0 bases, in that order; junction bases with no gene match: 2. Germline assignment: CDR1 SGHRS and CDR2 YFSETQ. The CDR3 DNA reads TGCGCCAGCAGCTTAGGGACAGGGGATAGCAATCAGCCCCAGCATTTT. Protein sequence: CASSLGTGDSNQPQHF.

This clonotype showed up many times. The chain uses TRBV5-1 and TRBJ2-1; the match to TRBD2 covers 9 bases. The CDR3 extends over 16 amino acids. CDR1 is SGHRS and CDR2 is YFSETQ in the germline V gene. V lost 4 bases to trimming and J lost 0 bases; unmatched junction nucleotides: 5. CDR3: CASSRLSGGSYNEQFF. In nucleotides, the CDR3 is TGCGCCAGCAGCCGACTTAGCGGGGGCTCCTACAATGAGCAGTTCTTC. Looking up the rest from reference TRBV5-1 and TRBJ2-1 gives the full variable domain: KAGVTQTPRYLIKTRGQQVTLSCSPISGHRSVSWYQQTPGQGLQFLFEYFSETQRNKGNFPGRFSGRQFSNSRSEMNVSTLELGDSALYLCASSRLSGGSYNEQFFGPGTRLTVL.

V and J are TRBV6-1 and TRBJ2-7; TRBD1 might be the D (6 bases). V lost 6 bases, J lost 6 bases, and 21 bases lay in between. This CDR3 is 15 amino acids long. Germline V gene sequence: CDR1 MNHNS, CDR2 SASEGT. In DNA, the CDR3 is TGTGCCAGCAGGGAGTCCTCGACACAGGGACGCGAGCAGTACTTC. It codes for CASRESSTQGREQYF.

This clonotype came up a few times. The genes are TRBV7-9 and TRBJ2-4; D is possibly TRBD1 (5 bases). The V gene lost 3 bases and the J gene lost 8 bases, with 14 bases spanning the gap. CDR3 length: 14 residues. The V gene's germline CDR1 is SEHNR and CDR2 FQNEAQ (reference sequence). In DNA, the CDR3 is TGTGCCAGCAGCTTTGACCAGACACAGGACATTCAGTACTTC. Its translation: CASSFDQTQDIQYF.

The chain is built from TRBV6-6 and TRBJ2-7, with no clear D. Germline V lookup: CDR1 MNHNY, CDR2 SVGAGI (reference sequence). The germline V and J ends were trimmed by 2 bases and 2 bases, with 13 bases remaining between them. The CDR3 totals 15 residues. The chain's CDR3 is CASSYDTDGPYEQYF. The CDR3 bases are TGTGCCAGCAGTTACGATACCGACGGACCCTACGAGCAGTACTTC.

As regards this clonotype: A much larger clone sits a single nucleotide away, making a read error possible. The CDR3 end shows no conserved phenylalanine or tryptophan, and so a read error is likely. The chain links TRBV5-1 to TRBJ1-1; tentative D call: TRBD1 (6 bases). Germline CDR1 is SGHRS and CDR2 is YFSETQ. V was cut by 4 bases and J by 1 base, with 11 bases left in between. CDR3 length: 14 amino acids. CDR3 sequence (DNA): TGCGCCAGCAGCCGGGACATGAAGAACACTGAAGCTTTCTGT. It is translated as CASSRDMKNTEAFC.

This clonotype was recorded at least ten times. This chain joins TRBV7-2 and TRBJ2-7, with D possibly TRBD2 on 6 matching bases. The germline gives CDR1 SGHTA, CDR2 FQGNSA. V was pared by 5 bases and J by 2 bases, with 13 bases between. CDR3 length: 14 amino acids. CDR3 residues: CASSRQEGPYEQYF. The CDR3 DNA is TGTGCCAGCAGCCGTCAGGAGGGGCCCTACGAGCAGTACTTC.

The rearrangement links TRBV20-1 to TRBJ2-7, with a possible D match to TRBD2 (5 bases). Germline CDR1 is DFQATT and CDR2 is SNEGSKA (reference sequence). The V gene lost 6 bases and the J gene lost 3 bases, with 24 bases spanning the gap. This CDR3 spans 16 amino acids. The CDR3, as DNA: TGCAGTGCCTCGCCCGATCTAGCAGGACGTCTCTACGAGCAGTACTTC. Protein product: CSASPDLAGRLYEQYF.

Points on this clonotype: The junction shows a germline mismatch at one end, possibly a read error. J is TRBJ2-7 and V is TRBV2; 10 bases map to TRBD1. The CDR3 runs to 15 residues. Per the germline V gene, CDR1 is SNHLY and CDR2 is FYNNEI. This CDR3 reads CAGSADRGPSYEQYF. The CDR3 DNA follows: TGTGCCGGCAGTGCTGACAGGGGGCCGTCCTACGAGCAGTACTTC.

The table lists this clonotype with a few counts. The chain employs TRBV20-1 and TRBJ2-7, with D perhaps TRBD1 (5 bases). Germline V gene data show CDR1 as DFQATT and CDR2 as SNEGSKA (reference sequence). Trimming removed 3 bases at V and 6 bases at J, with 24 bases between. The CDR3 runs to 16 residues. The DNA for the CDR3 is TGCAGTGCTAGTGGGCACTTAAGACAGACCTCCCCCGAGCAGTACTTC. Protein: CSASGHLRQTSPEQYF.

The chain combines TRBV5-1 with TRBJ2-7; TRBD1 matches at 10 bases. The CDR3 totals 18 residues. Losses at the gene ends were 4 bases for V and 1 base for J; bases not matched to a gene: 14. The germline V gene encodes CDR1 SGHRS and CDR2 YFSETQ. DNA of the CDR3: TGCGCCAGCAGCCTGCGGGCGTTATCGGACAGGGGGTCCTACGAGCAGTACTTC. As protein: CASSLRALSDRGSYEQYF.

The V gene is TRBV14, the J gene TRBJ2-7; 8 bases line up with TRBD1. The V gene's germline CDR1 is SGHDN and CDR2 FVKESK. CDR3 size: 16 residues. V dropped 6 bases and J dropped 4; count of bases not matched to a gene: 14. CDR3 protein: CASRATGEADGYEQYF. The DNA of the CDR3 is TGTGCCAGCAGGGCGACAGGGGAGGCCGATGGGTACGAGCAGTACTTC. The full variable domain, rest sourced from reference TRBV14 and TRBJ2-7, is EAGVTQFPSHSVIEKGQTVTLRCDPISGHDNLYWYRRVMGKEIKFLLHFVKESKQDESGMPNNRFLAERTGGTYSTLKVQPAELEDSGVYFCASRATGEADGYEQYFGPGTRLTVT.

This clonotype was found a few times. The chain employs TRBV12-3 or TRBV12-4 and TRBJ1-6; tentatively, D is TRBD1 (5 bases). Between the trimmed V and J ends, which lost 5 bases and 4 bases, there was a span of 15 bases. The CDR3 totals 16 residues. This CDR3 reads CASSHRSRFYNSPLHF. In DNA, the CDR3 is TGTGCCAGCAGTCACAGGAGCCGTTTTTATAATTCACCCCTCCACTTT.